The clone carrying this T cell receptor (beta chain) came up a few times. Its specificity is unknown. It was with unique molecular identifiers that the TCRbeta library was prepared. TCRdb re-analysed the PCR reads in MiXCR, keeping a single row per CDR3 protein. Of fewer than 550,000 distinct CDR3 sequences in the sample, around 15% were seen once. The data originate from a study of T-cell reconstitution after alpha-beta-depleted transplantation in children. Study-wide points: Newly produced T cells mostly provided counts and TCRbeta diversity after one year, as hyperexpanded clones declined.

The length of the CDR3 is 18 residues. V was clipped by 2 bases and J by 0 bases; unmatched bases: 13. Germline assignment: CDR1 SGHRS and CDR2 YFSETQ. V is TRBV5-1 and J is TRBJ1-1; TRBD1 matches 7 bases. The sample was PBMCs, mostly from graft donor cells, taken 360 days after TCRalphabeta/CD19-depleted stem cell transplant. This clonotype was obtained from a boy in the first two years of life who had a stem cell transplant for Wiskott-Aldrich syndrome, so the T cells may come from the graft donor. The CDR3 DNA reads as TGCGCCAGCAGCTTATACAGGGGTAAGAAGGTCGTGAACACTGAAGCTTTCTTT. Its translation: CASSLYRGKKVVNTEAFF.